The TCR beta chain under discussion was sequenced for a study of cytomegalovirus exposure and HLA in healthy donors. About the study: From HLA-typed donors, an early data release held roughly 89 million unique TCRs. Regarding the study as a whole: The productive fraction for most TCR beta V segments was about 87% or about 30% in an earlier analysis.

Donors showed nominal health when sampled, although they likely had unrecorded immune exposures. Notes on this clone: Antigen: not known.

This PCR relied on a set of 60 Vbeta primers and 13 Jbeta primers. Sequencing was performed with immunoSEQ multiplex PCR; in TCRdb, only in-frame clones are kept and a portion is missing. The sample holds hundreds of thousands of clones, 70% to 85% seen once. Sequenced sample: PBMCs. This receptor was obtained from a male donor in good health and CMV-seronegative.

The CDR3 region has the DNA TGTGCCAGCAGCTTAGCCCAGACAGGCGACATGAACACTGAAGCTTTCTTT. Encoded protein: CASSLAQTGDMNTEAFF. The rearrangement uses TRBV7-9 and TRBJ1-1, with a possible D match to TRBD1 (6 bases). Germline lookup yields CDR1 SEHNR and CDR2 FQNEAQ (reference sequence). CDR3 length: 17 amino acids. The germline V and J ends were trimmed by 0 bases and 0 bases, with 14 bases remaining between them.